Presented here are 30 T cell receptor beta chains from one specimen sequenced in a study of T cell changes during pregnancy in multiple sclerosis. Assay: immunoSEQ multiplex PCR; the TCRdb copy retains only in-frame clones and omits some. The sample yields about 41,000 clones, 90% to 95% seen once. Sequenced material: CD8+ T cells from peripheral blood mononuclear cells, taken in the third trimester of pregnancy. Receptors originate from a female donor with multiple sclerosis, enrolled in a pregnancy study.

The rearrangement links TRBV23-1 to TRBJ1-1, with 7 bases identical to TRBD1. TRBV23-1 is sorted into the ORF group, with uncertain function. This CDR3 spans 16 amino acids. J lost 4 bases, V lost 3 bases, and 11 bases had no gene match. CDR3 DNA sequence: TGCGCCAGCAGTCATTCGACAGGGAGAGGCGGCACTGAAGCTTTCTTT. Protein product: CASSHSTGRGGTEAFF.

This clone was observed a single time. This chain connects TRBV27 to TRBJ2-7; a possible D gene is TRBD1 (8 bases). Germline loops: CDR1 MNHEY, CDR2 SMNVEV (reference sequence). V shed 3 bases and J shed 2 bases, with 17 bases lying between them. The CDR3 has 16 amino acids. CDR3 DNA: TGTGCCAGCAGTTTTTCAGCGGGACAGGAGACCTACGAGCAGTACTTC. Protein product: CASSFSAGQETYEQYF.

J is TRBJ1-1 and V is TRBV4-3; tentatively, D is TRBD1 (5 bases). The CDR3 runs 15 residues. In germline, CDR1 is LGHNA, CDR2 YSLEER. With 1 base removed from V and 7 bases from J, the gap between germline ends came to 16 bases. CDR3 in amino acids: CASSQGIQSGGEAFF. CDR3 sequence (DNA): TGCGCCAGCAGCCAAGGTATCCAGTCCGGGGGTGAAGCTTTCTTT.

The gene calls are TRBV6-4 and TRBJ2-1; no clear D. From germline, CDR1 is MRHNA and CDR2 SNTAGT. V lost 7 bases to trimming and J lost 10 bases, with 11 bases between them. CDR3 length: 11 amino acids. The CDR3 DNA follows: TGTGCCAGCAACCCGCTTCGGGAGCAGTTCTTC. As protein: CASNPLREQFF.

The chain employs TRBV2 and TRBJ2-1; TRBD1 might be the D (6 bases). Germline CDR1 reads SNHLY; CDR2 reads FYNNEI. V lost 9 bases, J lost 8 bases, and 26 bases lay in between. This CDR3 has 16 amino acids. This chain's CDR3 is CARRWTEGISTDEQFF. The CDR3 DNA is TGTGCCAGGAGATGGACAGAGGGCATTTCGACGGATGAGCAGTTCTTC.

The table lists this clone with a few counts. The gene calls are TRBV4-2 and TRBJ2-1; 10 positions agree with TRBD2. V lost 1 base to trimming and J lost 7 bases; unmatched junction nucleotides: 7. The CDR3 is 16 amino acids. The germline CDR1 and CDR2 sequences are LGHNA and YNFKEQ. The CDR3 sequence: CASSQVGLAGVNEQFF. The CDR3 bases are TGTGCCAGCAGCCAAGTAGGGCTAGCGGGAGTAAATGAGCAGTTCTTC.

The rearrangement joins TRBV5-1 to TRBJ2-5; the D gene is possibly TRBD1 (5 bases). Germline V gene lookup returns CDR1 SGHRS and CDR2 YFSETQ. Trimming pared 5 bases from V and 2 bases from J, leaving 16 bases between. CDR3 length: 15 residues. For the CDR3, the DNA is TGCGCCAGCAGACCTAGACAGCCGTCACAAGAGACCCAGTACTTC. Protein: CASRPRQPSQETQYF. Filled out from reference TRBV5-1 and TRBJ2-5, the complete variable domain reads KAGVTQTPRYLIKTRGQQVTLSCSPISGHRSVSWYQQTPGQGLQFLFEYFSETQRNKGNFPGRFSGRQFSNSRSEMNVSTLELGDSALYLCASRPRQPSQETQYFGPGTRLLVL.

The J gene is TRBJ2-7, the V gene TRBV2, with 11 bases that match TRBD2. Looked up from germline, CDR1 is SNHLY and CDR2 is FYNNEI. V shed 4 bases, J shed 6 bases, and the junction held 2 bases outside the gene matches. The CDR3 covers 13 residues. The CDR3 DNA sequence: TGTGCCAGCAGTGGACTAGCGGGAAGCGAGCAGTACTTC. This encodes CASSGLAGSEQYF.

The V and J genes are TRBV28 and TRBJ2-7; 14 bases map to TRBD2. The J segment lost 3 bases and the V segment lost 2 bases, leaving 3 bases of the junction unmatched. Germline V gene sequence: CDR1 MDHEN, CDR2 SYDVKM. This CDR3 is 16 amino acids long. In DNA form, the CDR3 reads TGTGCCAGCAGTTTAAGGGGACTAGCGGGAGTCTACGAGCAGTACTTC. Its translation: CASSLRGLAGVYEQYF.

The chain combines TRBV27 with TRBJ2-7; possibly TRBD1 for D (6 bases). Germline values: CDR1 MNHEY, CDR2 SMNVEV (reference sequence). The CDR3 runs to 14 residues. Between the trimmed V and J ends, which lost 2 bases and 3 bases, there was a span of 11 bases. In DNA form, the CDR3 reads TGTGCCAGCAGTTTAGTAGGACAGCGCTACGAGCAGTACTTC. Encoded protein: CASSLVGQRYEQYF.

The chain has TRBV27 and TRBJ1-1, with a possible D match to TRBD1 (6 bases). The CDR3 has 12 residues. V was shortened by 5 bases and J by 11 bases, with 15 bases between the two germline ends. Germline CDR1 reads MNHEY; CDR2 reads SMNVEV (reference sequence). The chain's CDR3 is CASSRIQGDAFF. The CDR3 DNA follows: TGTGCCAGCAGTAGAATACAGGGAGATGCTTTCTTT.

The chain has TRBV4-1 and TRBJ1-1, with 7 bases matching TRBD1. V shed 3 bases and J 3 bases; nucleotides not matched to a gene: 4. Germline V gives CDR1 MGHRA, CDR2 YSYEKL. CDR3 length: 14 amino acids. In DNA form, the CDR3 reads TGCGCCAGCAGCCAGGGAGACAGGGACACTGAAGCTTTCTTT. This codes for CASSQGDRDTEAFF.

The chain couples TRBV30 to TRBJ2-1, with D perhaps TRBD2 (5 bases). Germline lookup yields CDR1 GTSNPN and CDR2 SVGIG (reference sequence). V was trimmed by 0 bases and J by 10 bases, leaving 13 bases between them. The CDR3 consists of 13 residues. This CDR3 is CAWSVLGSGEQFF. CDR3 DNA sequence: TGTGCCTGGAGTGTATTGGGGTCGGGGGAGCAGTTCTTC.

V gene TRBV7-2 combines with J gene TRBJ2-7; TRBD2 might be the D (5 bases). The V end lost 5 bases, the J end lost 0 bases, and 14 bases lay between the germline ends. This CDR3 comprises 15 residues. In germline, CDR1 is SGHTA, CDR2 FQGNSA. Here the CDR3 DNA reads TGTGCCAGCAGCCTATGGACTTCCGGCTCCTACGAGCAGTACTTC. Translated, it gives CASSLWTSGSYEQYF. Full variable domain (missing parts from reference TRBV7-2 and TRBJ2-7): GAGVSQSPSNKVTEKGKDVELRCDPISGHTALYWYRQSLGQGLEFLIYFQGNSAPDKSGLPSDRFSAERTGGSVSTLTIQRTQQEDSAVYLCASSLWTSGSYEQYFGPGTRLTVT.

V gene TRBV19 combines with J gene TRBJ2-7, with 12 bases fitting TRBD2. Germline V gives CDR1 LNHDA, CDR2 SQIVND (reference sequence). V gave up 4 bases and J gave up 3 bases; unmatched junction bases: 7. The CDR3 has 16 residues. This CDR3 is CASSTASGREDYEQYF. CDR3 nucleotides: TGTGCCAGTAGTACAGCTAGCGGGAGGGAAGACTACGAGCAGTACTTC.

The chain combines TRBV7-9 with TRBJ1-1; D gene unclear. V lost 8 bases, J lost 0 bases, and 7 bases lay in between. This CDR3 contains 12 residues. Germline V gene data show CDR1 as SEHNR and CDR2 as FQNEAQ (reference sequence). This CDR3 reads CASGEMNTEAFF. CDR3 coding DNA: TGTGCCAGCGGGGAGATGAACACTGAAGCTTTCTTT.

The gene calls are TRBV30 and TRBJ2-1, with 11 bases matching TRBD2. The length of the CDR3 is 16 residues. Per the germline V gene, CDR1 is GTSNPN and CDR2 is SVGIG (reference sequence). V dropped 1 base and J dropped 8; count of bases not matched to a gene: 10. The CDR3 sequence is CAWSAPFTSGSDEQFF. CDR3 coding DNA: TGTGCCTGGAGTGCCCCCTTCACTAGCGGGAGCGATGAGCAGTTCTTC.

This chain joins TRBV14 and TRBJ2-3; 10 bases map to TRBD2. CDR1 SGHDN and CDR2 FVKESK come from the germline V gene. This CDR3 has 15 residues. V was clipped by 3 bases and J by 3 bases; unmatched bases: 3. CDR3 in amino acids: CASSHPAGGTDTQYF. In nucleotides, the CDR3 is TGTGCCAGCAGCCACCCAGCGGGAGGGACAGATACGCAGTATTTT. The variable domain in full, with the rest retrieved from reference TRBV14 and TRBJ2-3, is EAGVTQFPSHSVIEKGQTVTLRCDPISGHDNLYWYRRVMGKEIKFLLHFVKESKQDESGMPNNRFLAERTGGTYSTLKVQPAELEDSGVYFCASSHPAGGTDTQYFGPGTRLTVL.

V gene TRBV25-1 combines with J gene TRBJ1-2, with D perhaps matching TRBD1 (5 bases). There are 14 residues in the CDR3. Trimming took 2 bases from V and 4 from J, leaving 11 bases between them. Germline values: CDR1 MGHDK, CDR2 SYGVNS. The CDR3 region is CASSEQRDLYGYTF. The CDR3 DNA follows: TGTGCCAGCAGTGAACAGCGGGACCTCTATGGCTACACCTTC.

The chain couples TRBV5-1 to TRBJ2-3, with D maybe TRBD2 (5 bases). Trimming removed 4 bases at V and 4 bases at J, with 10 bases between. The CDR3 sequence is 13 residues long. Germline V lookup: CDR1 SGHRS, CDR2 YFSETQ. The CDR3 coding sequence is TGCGCCAGCAGCGGGGAGTCCTCAGATACGCAGTATTTT. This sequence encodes CASSGESSDTQYF.

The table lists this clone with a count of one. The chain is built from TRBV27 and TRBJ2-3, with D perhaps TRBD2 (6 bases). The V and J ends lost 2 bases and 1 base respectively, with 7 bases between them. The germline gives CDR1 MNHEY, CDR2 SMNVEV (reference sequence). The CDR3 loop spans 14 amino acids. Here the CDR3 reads CASSLASGTDTQYF. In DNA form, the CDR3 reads TGTGCCAGCAGTTTAGCTAGCGGCACAGATACGCAGTATTTT.

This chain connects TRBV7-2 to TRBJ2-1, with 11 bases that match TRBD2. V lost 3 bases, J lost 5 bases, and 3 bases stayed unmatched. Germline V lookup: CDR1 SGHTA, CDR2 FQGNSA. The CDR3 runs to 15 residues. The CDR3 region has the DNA TGTGCCAGCAGCTTGACTAGCGGGGCCCACAATGAGCAGTTCTTC. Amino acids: CASSLTSGAHNEQFF.

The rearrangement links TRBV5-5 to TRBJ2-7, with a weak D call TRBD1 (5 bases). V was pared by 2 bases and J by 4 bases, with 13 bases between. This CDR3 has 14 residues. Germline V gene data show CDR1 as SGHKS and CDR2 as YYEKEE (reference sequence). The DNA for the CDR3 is TGTGCCAGCAGCTTAGAAGGGGTGGGGTACGAGCAGTACTTC. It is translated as CASSLEGVGYEQYF.

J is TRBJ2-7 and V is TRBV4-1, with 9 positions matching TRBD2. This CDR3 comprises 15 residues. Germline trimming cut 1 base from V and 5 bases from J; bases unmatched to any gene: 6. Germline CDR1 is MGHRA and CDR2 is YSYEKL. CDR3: CASSQGAGGADEQYF. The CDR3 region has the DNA TGCGCCAGCAGCCAAGGAGCGGGAGGAGCCGACGAGCAGTACTTC.

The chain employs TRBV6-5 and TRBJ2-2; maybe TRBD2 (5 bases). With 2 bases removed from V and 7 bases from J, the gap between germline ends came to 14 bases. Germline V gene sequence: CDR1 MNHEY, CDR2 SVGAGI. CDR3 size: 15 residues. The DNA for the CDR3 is TGTGCCAGCAGTTACGAGGACTCGAGCCACGGGGAGCTGTTTTTT. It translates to CASSYEDSSHGELFF.

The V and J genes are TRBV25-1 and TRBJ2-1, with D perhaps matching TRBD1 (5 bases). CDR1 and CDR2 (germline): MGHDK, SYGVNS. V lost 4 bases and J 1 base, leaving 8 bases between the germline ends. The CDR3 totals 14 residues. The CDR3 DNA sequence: TGTGCCAGCAGTGGTGACAGTTCCTACAATGAGCAGTTCTTC. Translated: CASSGDSSYNEQFF.

This CDR3 reads CASSFEGVSGYTF. CDR3 in DNA: TGTGCCAGCAGCTTTGAGGGGGTTAGTGGCTACACCTTC. This chain connects TRBV13 to TRBJ1-2; perhaps TRBD1 as D (6 bases). Trimming pared 3 bases from V and 7 bases from J, leaving 12 bases between. CDR1 is PRHDT, CDR2 FYEKMQ, per germline (reference sequence). The CDR3 is 13 residues long. The full variable domain, completed using reference TRBV13 and TRBJ1-2, is AAGVIQSPRHLIKEKRETATLKCYPIPRHDTVYWYQQGPGQDPQFLISFYEKMQSDKGSIPDRFSAQQFSDYHSELNMSSLELGDSALYFCASSFEGVSGYTFGSGTRLTVV.

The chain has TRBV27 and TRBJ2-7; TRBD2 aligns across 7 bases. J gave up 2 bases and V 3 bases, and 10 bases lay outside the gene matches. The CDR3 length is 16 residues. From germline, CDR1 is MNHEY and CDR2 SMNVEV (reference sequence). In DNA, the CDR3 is TGTGCCAGCAGTTTTTCGGCGGGAGAGTCCCCCTACGAGCAGTACTTC. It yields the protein CASSFSAGESPYEQYF.

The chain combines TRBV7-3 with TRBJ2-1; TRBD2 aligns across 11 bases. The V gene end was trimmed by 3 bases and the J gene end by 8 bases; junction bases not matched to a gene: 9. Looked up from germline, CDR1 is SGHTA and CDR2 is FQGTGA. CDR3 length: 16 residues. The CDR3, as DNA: TGTGCCAGCAGCTTGTATCTAGCGGGAGGACTCGATGAGCAGTTCTTC. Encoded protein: CASSLYLAGGLDEQFF.

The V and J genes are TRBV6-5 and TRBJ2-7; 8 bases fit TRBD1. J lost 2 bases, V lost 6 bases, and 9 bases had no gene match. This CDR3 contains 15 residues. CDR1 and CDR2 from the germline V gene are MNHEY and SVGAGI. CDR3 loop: CASSPGTGPAYEQYF. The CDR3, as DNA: TGTGCCAGCAGCCCCGGGACAGGTCCTGCCTACGAGCAGTACTTC.